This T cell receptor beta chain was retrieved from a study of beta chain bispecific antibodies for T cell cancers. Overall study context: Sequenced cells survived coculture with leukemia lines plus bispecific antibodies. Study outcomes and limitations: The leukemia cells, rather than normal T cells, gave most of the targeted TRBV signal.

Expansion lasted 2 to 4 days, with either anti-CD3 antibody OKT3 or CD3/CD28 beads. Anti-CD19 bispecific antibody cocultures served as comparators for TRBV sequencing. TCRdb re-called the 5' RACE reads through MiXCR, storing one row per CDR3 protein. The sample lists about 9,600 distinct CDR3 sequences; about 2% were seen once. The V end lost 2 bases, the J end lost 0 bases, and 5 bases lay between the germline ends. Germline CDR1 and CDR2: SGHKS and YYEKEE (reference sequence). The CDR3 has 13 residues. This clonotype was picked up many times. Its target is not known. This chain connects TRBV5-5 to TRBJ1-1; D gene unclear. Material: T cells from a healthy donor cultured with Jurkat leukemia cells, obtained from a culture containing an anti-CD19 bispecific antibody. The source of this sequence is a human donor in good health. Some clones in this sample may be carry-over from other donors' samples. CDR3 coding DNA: TGTGCCAGCAGCTTTGACGTGAACACTGAAGCTTTCTTT. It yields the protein CASSFDVNTEAFF.